This T cell receptor (beta chain) was documented in a study of T-cell memory formation after mild COVID-19. Concerning this clonotype: What it binds is not known.

Trimming removed 0 bases from V and 4 bases from J, with 12 bases in between. The CDR3 is made up of 15 amino acids. Germline-derived CDR1 and CDR2 are LNHNV and YYDKDF (reference sequence). 5'RACE with constant-segment primers built TCRalpha and TCRbeta cDNA libraries with UMIs. TCRdb re-called the 5' RACE reads through MiXCR, storing one row per CDR3 protein. The sample lists some 150,000 distinct CDR3 sequences, 15% to 20% occurring once. Findings and limits, study-wide: There were some responding clones in pre-infection memory, which suggested that cross-reactive memory had joined. Still unconfirmed is whether the second-wave clones peaking on day 37 recognized SARS-CoV-2.

Sequenced material: PBMCs or a T cell subset sorted from them (not recorded which). V is TRBV15 and J is TRBJ1-2; D is ambiguous. The sequence derives from an adult woman who had mild COVID-19 (a few samples of this study predate the infection). Cell type and time point are not known. CDR3: CATSREGHPSYGYTF. In DNA form, the CDR3 reads TGTGCCACCAGCAGAGAGGGCCATCCTAGCTATGGCTACACCTTC.